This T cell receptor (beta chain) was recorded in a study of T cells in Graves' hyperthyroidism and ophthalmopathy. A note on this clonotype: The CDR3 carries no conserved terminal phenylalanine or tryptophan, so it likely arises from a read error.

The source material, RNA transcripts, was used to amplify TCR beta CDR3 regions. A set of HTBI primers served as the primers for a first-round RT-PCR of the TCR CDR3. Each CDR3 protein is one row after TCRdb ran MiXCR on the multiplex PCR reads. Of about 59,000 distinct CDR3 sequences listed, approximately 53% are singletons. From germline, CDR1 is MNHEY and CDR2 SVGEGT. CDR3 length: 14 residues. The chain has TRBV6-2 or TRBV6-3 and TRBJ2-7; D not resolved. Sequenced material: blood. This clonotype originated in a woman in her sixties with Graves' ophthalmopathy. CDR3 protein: CAGSYPPGFYEQYL. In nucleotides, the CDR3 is TGTGCCGGCAGTTACCCTCCAGGCTTCTACGAGCAGTACCTC.